This T cell receptor (beta chain) was obtained from a study of cytomegalovirus exposure and HLA in healthy donors. This clone has just one count. Primers for the PCR totalled 60 Vbeta and 13 Jbeta. Assay: immunoSEQ multiplex PCR; the TCRdb copy retains only in-frame clones and omits some. The sample lists around 170,000 clones, 65% to 75% occurring once. Germline values: CDR1 LNHDA, CDR2 SQIVND (reference sequence). The CDR3 has 14 amino acids. With 2 bases removed from V and 6 bases from J, the gap between germline ends came to 13 bases. The clonotype comes from a girl aged 5 to 17 in good health and CMV-seronegative. The gene calls are TRBV19 and TRBJ1-1; tentatively, D is TRBD1 (5 bases). Input material: PBMCs. CDR3 residues: CASSIRKGHPEAFF. CDR3 coding DNA: TGTGCCAGTAGTATAAGAAAGGGGCATCCTGAAGCTTTCTTT.